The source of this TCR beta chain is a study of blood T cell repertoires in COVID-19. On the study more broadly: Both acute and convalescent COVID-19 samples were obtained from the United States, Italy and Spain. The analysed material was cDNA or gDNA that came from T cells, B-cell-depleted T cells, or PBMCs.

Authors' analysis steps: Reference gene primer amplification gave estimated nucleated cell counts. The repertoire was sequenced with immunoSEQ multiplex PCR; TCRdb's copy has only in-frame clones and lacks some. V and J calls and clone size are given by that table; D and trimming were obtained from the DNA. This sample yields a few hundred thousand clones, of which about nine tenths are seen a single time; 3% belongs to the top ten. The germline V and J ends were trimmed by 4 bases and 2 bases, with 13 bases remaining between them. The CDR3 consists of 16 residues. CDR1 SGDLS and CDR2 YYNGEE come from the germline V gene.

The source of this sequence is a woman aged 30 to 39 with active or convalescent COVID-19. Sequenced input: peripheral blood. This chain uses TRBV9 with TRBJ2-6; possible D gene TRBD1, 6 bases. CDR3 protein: CASSFFQGPGANVLTF. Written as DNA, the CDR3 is TGTGCCAGCAGCTTCTTTCAGGGGCCTGGGGCCAACGTCCTGACTTTC.